Described below is a single TCR beta chain sequence and its context. This sample is drawn from a study of response to subunit inactivated influenza vaccine. V was clipped by 0 bases and J by 7 bases, with 7 bases between them. The germline gives CDR1 SGDLS, CDR2 YYNGEE. This CDR3 contains 13 residues. TCRdb itself ran the RT-PCR reads through MiXCR, one entry per CDR3 protein. The sample lists hundreds of thousands of distinct CDR3 sequences, approximately 13% occurring once. V is TRBV9 and J is TRBJ2-2; D remains ambiguous. The origin of this receptor is a man aged 50 or older who received an inactivated influenza vaccine. This specimen consisted of PBMCs from blood, obtained more than 35 days after vaccination. The CDR3: CASSVAVGGELFF. Written as DNA, the CDR3 is TGTGCCAGCAGCGTAGCTGTCGGCGGGGAGCTGTTTTTT.